This TCR beta chain comes out of a study of blood T cell repertoires in COVID-19. Study context: COVID-19 samples, acute and convalescent, were from the United States, Italy and Spain.

In the original workflow: Reference gene primer amplification gave nucleated cell count estimates. Assay used: immunoSEQ multiplex PCR; TCRdb lists only in-frame clones, some missing. For V, J and clone size, that table is used; D and trimming come from the DNA. The table lists around 25,000 clones, about 90% of them singletons. The CDR3 runs to 13 residues. Trimming left V 5 bases short and J 2 bases short, with 9 bases between. Per the germline V gene, CDR1 is SEHNR and CDR2 is FQNEAQ (reference sequence). Input material: peripheral blood. The rearrangement links TRBV7-9 to TRBJ2-5, with D possibly TRBD1 on 6 matching bases. The origin of this receptor is a woman between 50 and 59 years old with active COVID-19. CDR3 DNA sequence: TGTGCCAGCAGCCAGGACAGACAAGAGACCCAGTACTTC. This translates into CASSQDRQETQYF.